This entry concerns a single TCR beta chain. Its target is unknown. This CDR3 is built from 15 residues. The V segment lost 3 bases and the J segment 7 bases; nucleotides outside the gene matches: 5. Germline values: CDR1 SGDLS, CDR2 YYNGEE. This entry belongs to a study of cytomegalovirus exposure and HLA in healthy donors. General study points: In most subjects, TCR beta sequences reportedly gave accurate predictions of HLA-A and HLA-B alleles. TCR beta chains associated with HLA were, in a later analysis, more clonally expanded than equally common others.

Use of 60 Vbeta and 13 Jbeta primers characterized the PCR. Here immunoSEQ multiplex PCR was the method, and the copy in TCRdb shows in-frame clones only, minus some. This sample carries 150,000 to 200,000 clones, around 81% of them seen once, and the ten largest clones take roughly 2.1%. The V and J genes are TRBV9 and TRBJ2-1, with TRBD2 matching 12 bases. Sequences were obtained from PBMCs. The TCR was taken from a woman aged 18 to 35 in good health and CMV-seropositive. The CDR3 bases are TGTGCCAGCAGCGAGACTAGCGGGGGACGGAATGAGCAGTTCTTC. It is translated as CASSETSGGRNEQFF. The entire variable domain, with the rest obtained from reference TRBV9 and TRBJ2-1, is as follows: DSGVTQTPKHLITATGQRVTLRCSPRSGDLSVYWYQQSLDQGLQFLIQYYNGEERAKGNILERFSAQQFPDLHSELNLSSLELGDSALYFCASSETSGGRNEQFFGPGTRLTVL.